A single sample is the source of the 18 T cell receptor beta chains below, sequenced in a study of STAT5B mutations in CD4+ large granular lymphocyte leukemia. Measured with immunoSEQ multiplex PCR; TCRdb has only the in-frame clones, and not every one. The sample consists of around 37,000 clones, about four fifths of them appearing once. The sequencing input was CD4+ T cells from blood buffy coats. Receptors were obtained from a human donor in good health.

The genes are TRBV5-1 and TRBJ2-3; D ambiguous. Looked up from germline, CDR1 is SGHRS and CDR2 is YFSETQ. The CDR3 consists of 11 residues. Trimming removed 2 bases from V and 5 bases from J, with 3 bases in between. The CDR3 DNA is TGCGCCAGCAGCTTTGAAGATACGCAGTATTTT. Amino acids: CASSFEDTQYF.

CDR3 sequence (DNA): TGTGCCATCAGTGAGAAGGACAGGGGTGAGCAGCCCCAGCATTTT. Encoded protein: CAISEKDRGEQPQHF. V and J are TRBV10-3 and TRBJ1-5, with 9 bases lining up with TRBD1. CDR1 is ENHRY, CDR2 SYGVKD, per germline. This CDR3 comprises 15 residues. V gave up 2 bases and J gave up 7 bases; unmatched junction bases: 6.

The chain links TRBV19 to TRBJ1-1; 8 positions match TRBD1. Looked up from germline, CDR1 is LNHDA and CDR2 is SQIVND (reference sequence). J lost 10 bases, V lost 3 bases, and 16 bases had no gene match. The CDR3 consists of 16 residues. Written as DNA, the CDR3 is TGTGCCAGTAGTATCCGGACAGGGAGTTTAGATGTTGGAGCTTTCTTT. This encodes CASSIRTGSLDVGAFF.

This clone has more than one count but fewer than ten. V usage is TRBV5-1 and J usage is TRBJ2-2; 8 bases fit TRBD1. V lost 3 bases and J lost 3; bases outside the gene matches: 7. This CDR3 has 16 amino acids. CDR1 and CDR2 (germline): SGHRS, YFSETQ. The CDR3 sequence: CASSSRGQGDTGELFF. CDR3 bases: TGCGCCAGCAGCTCCCGAGGACAGGGCGACACCGGGGAGCTGTTTTTT.

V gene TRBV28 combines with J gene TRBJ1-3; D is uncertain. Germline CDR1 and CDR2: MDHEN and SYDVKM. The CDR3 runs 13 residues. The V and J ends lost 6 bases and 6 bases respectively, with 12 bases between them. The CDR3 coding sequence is TGTGCCAGCAGCCAAGGTAGTAAAAACACCATATATTTT. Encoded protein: CASSQGSKNTIYF.

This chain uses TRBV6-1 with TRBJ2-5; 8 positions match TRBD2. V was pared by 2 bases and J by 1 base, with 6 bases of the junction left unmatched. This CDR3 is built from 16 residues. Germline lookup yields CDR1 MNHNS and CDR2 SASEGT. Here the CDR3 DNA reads TGTGCCAGCAGTGAACTTGGAGCGGGGGTCCAAGAGACCCAGTACTTC. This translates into CASSELGAGVQETQYF.

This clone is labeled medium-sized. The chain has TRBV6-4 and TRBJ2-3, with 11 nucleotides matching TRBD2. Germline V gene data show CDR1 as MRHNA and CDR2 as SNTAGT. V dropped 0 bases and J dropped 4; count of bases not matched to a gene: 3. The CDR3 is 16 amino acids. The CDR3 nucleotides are TGTGCCAGCAGTGACTCGGTAGCGGGAGGGCCAGATACGCAGTATTTT. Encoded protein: CASSDSVAGGPDTQYF.

Here the CDR3 DNA reads TGTGCCACTTCCAAAAACACCGGGGAGCTGTTTTTT. Translating gives CATSKNTGELFF. V and J are TRBV19 and TRBJ2-2; D is ambiguous. The germline CDR1 and CDR2 sequences are LNHDA and SQIVND (reference sequence). CDR3 size: 12 residues. V was trimmed by 10 bases and J by 2 bases, leaving 8 bases between them.

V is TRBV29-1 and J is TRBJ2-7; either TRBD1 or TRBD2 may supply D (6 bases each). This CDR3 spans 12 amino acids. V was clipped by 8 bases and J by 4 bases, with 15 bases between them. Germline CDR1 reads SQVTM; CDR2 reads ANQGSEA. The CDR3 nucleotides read TGCAGCACTGGCGGAGGGGGATACGAGCAGTACTTC. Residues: CSTGGGGYEQYF.

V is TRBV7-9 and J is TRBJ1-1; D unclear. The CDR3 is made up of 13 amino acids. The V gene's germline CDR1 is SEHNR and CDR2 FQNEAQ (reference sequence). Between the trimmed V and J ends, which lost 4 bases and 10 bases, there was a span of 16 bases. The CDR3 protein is CASSSFLGNGAFF. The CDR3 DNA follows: TGTGCCAGCAGCTCCTTCTTGGGGAACGGAGCTTTCTTT.

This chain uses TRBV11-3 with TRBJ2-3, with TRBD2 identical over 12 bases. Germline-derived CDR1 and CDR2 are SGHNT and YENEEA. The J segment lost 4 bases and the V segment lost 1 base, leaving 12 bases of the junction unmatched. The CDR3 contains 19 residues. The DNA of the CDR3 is TGTGCCAGCAGCTTAGTTCCTAGCGGGAGGGCCGATGGGGCAGATACGCAGTATTTT. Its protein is CASSLVPSGRADGADTQYF. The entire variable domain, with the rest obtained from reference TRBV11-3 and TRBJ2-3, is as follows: EAGVVQSPRYKIIEKKQPVAFWCNPISGHNTLYWYLQNLGQGPELLIRYENEEAVDDSQLPKDRFSAERLKGVDSTLKIQPAELGDSAVYLCASSLVPSGRADGADTQYFGPGTRLTVL.

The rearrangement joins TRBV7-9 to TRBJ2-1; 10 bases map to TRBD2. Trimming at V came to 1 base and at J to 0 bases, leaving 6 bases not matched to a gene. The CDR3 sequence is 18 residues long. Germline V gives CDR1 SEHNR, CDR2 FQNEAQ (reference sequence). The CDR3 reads CASSLERTSGGSYNEQFF. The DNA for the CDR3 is TGTGCCAGCAGCTTAGAGCGGACTAGCGGTGGCTCCTACAATGAGCAGTTCTTC.

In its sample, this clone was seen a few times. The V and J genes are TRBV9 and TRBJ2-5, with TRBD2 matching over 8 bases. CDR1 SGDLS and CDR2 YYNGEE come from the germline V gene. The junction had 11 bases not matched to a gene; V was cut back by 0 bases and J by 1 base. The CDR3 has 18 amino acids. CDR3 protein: CASSVGWSGGPLQETQYF. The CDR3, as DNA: TGTGCCAGCAGCGTAGGGTGGTCGGGGGGGCCTCTCCAAGAGACCCAGTACTTC.

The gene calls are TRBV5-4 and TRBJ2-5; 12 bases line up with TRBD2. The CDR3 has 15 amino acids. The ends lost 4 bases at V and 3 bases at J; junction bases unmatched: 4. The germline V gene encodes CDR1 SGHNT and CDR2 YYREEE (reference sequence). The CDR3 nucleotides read TGTGCCAGCAGCCGACGACTAGCGGGAGAAGAGACCCAGTACTTC. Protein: CASSRRLAGEETQYF.

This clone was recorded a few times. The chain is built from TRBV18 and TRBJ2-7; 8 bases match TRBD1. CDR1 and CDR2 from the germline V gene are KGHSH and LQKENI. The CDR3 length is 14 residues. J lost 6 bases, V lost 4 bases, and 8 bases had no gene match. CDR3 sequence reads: CASSRGQGLSEQYF. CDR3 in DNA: TGTGCCAGCTCACGAGGACAGGGATTGTCCGAGCAGTACTTC.

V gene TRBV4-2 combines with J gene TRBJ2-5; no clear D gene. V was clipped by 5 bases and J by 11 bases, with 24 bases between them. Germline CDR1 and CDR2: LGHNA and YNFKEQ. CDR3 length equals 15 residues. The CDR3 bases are TGTGCCAGCAGCTCCGGAACTTCACCTACTACGGTGCAGTACTTC. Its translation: CASSSGTSPTTVQYF.

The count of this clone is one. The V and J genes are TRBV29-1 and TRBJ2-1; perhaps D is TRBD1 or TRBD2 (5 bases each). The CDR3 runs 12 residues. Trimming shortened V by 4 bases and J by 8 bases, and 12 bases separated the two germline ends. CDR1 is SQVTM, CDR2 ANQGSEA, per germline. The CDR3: CSVAPGRYEQFF. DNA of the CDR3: TGCAGCGTTGCGCCAGGGAGATATGAGCAGTTCTTC.

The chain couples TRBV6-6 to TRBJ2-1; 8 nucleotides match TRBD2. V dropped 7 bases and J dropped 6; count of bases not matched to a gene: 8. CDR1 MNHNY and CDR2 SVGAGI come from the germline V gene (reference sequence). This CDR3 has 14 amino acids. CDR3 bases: TGTGCCAGCAAGGGAGGAGCGGGGGTCAATGAGCAGTTCTTC. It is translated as CASKGGAGVNEQFF.